Here is one TCR beta chain with its context. These data belong to a study of T cells in localized non-small cell lung cancer. Germline V lookup: CDR1 SGDLS, CDR2 YYNGEE. CDR3 length equals 14 residues. The J segment lost 10 bases and the V segment lost 4 bases, leaving 7 bases of the junction unmatched. Sequencing used immunoSEQ multiplex PCR; TCRdb keeps in-frame clones, though not all of them. This sample has tens of thousands of clones, with about 87% found just once. The source material was peripheral blood, sampled before any cancer treatment. The receptor's source is a man aged 18 to 55 with stage I lung adenocarcinoma. This sequence joins TRBV9 and TRBJ1-6; TRBD1 matches 8 bases. The CDR3 nucleotides read TGTGCCAGCAGCATCGGACAGGGCAAATCACCCCTCCACTTT. Translating it yields CASSIGQGKSPLHF.